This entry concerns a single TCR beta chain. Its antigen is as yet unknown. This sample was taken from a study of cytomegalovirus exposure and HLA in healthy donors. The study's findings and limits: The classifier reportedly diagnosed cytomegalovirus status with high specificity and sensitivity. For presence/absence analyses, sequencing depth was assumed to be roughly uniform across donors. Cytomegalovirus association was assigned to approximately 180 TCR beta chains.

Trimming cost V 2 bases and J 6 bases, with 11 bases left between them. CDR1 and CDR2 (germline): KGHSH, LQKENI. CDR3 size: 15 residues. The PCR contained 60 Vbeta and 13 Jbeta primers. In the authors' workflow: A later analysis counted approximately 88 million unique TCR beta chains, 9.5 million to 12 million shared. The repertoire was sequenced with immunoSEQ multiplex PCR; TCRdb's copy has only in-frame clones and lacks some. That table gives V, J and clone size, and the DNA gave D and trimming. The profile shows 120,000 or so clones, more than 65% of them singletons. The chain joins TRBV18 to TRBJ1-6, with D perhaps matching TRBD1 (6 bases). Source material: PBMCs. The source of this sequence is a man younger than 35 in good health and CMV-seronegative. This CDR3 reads CASSPAQDSNSPLHF. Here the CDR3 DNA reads TGTGCCAGCTCACCAGCGCAGGACAGTAATTCACCCCTCCACTTT.